These 26 T cell receptor beta chains came from one sample sequenced in a study of T cells in women clearing cervical HPV infection. Clones were read by immunoSEQ multiplex PCR, and TCRdb kept only the in-frame ones, dropping some. Its listing shows 34,000 or so clones. The source material was blood buffy coat. The receptors derive from a woman aged 18 to 69 with a cervical HPV16 infection that either progressed to CIN3+ or cleared (not recorded which).

As for this clone: From the germline J gene comes the end of the CDR3, since the read stops 3 residues before it. The J gene is TRBJ1-4, the V gene TRBV6-2 or TRBV6-3; 7 nucleotides align to TRBD1. CDR1 and CDR2 (germline): MNHEY, SVGEGT. The CDR3 covers 15 residues. V lost 5 bases and J lost 8; bases outside the gene matches: 11. The CDR3 loop reads CASSGGTADVEKLFF. CDR3 DNA, as far as it was read: TGTGCCAGCAGTGGTGGGACAGCGGACGTCGAAAAA.

As regards this clone: The read stops 3 residues short of the end of the CDR3; the missing end is completed from the germline J gene. This chain links TRBV7-3 with TRBJ1-2, with D uncertain. The CDR3 is made up of 16 amino acids. V was clipped by 4 bases and J by 3 bases, with 18 bases between them. Germline assignment: CDR1 SGHTA and CDR2 FQGTGA. This CDR3 is CASSSTGRPADYGYTF. The part of the CDR3 DNA that was read is TGTGCCAGCAGCTCTACGGGTCGCCCGGCCGACTATGGC.

With respect to this clone: The CDR3 end falls 3 residues outside the read, so it is completed with the germline J gene. The V gene is TRBV2, the J gene TRBJ2-6; D remains unclear. CDR3 length: 15 residues. Germline loops: CDR1 SNHLY, CDR2 FYNNEI. The V end was cut by 3 bases, the J end by 1 base, with 7 bases between. Partial CDR3 DNA: TGTGCCAGCAGTGAGAATCAGTCTGGGGCCAACGTC. Protein: CASSENQSGANV. The CDR3 as a whole reads CASSENQSGANVLTF. Full variable domain (rest looked up from reference TRBV2 and TRBJ2-6): EPEVTQTPSHQVTQMGQEVILRCVPISNHLYFYWYRQILGQKVEFLVSFYNNEISEKSEIFDDQFSVERPDGSNFTLKIRSTKLEDSAMYFCASSENQSGANVLTFGAGSRLTVL.

On this clone: The CDR3 extends 3 residues past the end of the read, so its final part is completed from the germline J gene. The chain employs TRBV20-1 and TRBJ1-1; possibly TRBD1 for D (5 bases). Germline CDR1 DFQATT, CDR2 SNEGSKA (reference sequence). The CDR3 is 13 amino acids. CDR3: CSARDGGWGEAFF. CDR3 DNA (partial): TGCAGTGCTAGAGATGGGGGGTGGGGGGAA.

Notes on this clone: The CDR3 end is not reached by the read, which stops 3 residues before it; the germline J gene fills it in. The chain employs TRBV12-3 or TRBV12-4 and TRBJ2-7, with D perhaps TRBD2 (5 bases). The CDR3 sequence is 14 residues long. V lost 4 bases, J lost 0 bases, and 10 bases lay in between. The CDR3 DNA, read in part, is TGTGCCAGCAGTTCTAGACTAAGCTCCTACGAG. It specifies CASSSRLSSYE. The full CDR3 protein reads CASSSRLSSYEQYF.

Note on this clone: From the germline J gene comes the end of the CDR3, since the read stops 3 residues before it. The chain uses TRBV7-3 and TRBJ2-1; 7 nucleotides match TRBD2. The V and J ends lost 3 bases and 0 bases, in that order; junction bases with no gene match: 8. CDR3 length: 17 residues. Germline-derived CDR1 and CDR2 are SGHTA and FQGTGA. The CDR3 here is CASSLGRGGASYNEQFF. CDR3 bases read: TGTGCCAGCAGCTTGGGGAGGGGCGGGGCCTCCTACAATGAG.

In terms of frequency, this clone is medium-sized (0.01 to 0.1%). The sequenced fragment ends 3 residues before the CDR3 boundary, so the rest is inferred from the germline J gene. The chain joins TRBV29-1 to TRBJ2-7; 11 bases map to TRBD1. J gave up 1 base and V 5 bases, and 4 bases lay outside the gene matches. The CDR3 is 14 amino acids. Germline lookup yields CDR1 SQVTM and CDR2 ANQGSEA. CDR3 DNA (partial): TGCAGCGTTCAGGGGGACAGGGGGTCCTACGAG. Amino acids: CSVQGDRGSYE. The whole CDR3 sequence reads CSVQGDRGSYEQYF.

The covered CDR3 bases are TGTGCCAGTAGTAAAGGGGTTAGCTATGGC. Translation gives CASSKGVSYG. The complete CDR3 reads CASSKGVSYGYTF. This chain uses TRBV19 with TRBJ1-2; possibly TRBD1 for D (5 bases). The read gets to within 3 residues of the CDR3 end, and the germline J gene fills in the rest. V lost 4 bases and J lost 4, with 10 bases in between. The CDR3 covers 13 residues. CDR1 LNHDA and CDR2 SQIVND come from the germline V gene (reference sequence).

On this clone: The CDR3 end is not reached by the read, which stops 3 residues before it; the germline J gene fills it in. V usage is TRBV20-1 and J usage is TRBJ2-7; possibly TRBD2 for D (5 bases). Trimming took 6 bases from V and 2 from J, leaving 11 bases between them. The germline V gene has CDR1 DFQATT and CDR2 SNEGSKA (reference sequence). This CDR3 region has 12 residues. The CDR3 sequence is CSAARGPYEQYF. The sequenced part of the CDR3 DNA is TGCAGTGCCGCCCGCGGGCCCTACGAG.

Worth noting for this clone: At one boundary the junction diverges from the germline segment, which might be a read error. The read ends 3 residues early relative to the CDR3; the germline J gene fills the gap. Other DNA sequences from this sample encode an identical CDR3 as well. The genes are TRBV29-1 and TRBJ1-3; 7 bases line up with TRBD1. CDR3 length: 13 amino acids. The germline gives CDR1 SQVTM, CDR2 ANQGSEA. CDR3 residues: CSVDPRTGNTIYF. The sequenced part of the CDR3 DNA is TGCAGCGTTGATCCCAGGACAGGAAACACT. The whole variable domain, filled in from reference TRBV29-1 and TRBJ1-3, reads SAVISQKPSRDICQRGTSLTIQCQVDSQVTMMFWYRQQPGQSLTLIATANQGSEATYESGFVIDKFPISRPNLTFSTLTVSNMSPEDSSIYLCSVDPRTGNTIYFGEGSWLTVV.

As concerns this clone: The read finishes 3 residues shy of the CDR3 end, and the germline J gene is used to complete it. The chain joins TRBV6-1 to TRBJ2-3; tentative D call: TRBD1 (5 bases). The germline CDR1 and CDR2 sequences are MNHNS and SASEGT. The CDR3 is made up of 14 amino acids. Trimming took 4 bases from V and 0 from J, leaving 8 bases between them. The covered CDR3 bases are TGTGCCAGCAGTGGGACACCTAGCACAGATACG. This translates into CASSGTPSTDT. The complete CDR3 protein is CASSGTPSTDTQYF.

As concerns this clone: Read coverage stops 3 residues before the CDR3 terminus; the germline J gene supplies the remainder. The chain combines TRBV20-1 with TRBJ1-5; D remains unclear. The CDR3 loop spans 15 amino acids. V was pared by 0 bases and J by 6 bases, with 15 bases between. Germline-derived CDR1 and CDR2 are DFQATT and SNEGSKA (reference sequence). The CDR3 DNA, read in part, is TGCAGTGCTAGAGATCATAATAGGGTCGGTCAGCCC. Its translation: CSARDHNRVGQP. In full, the CDR3 reads CSARDHNRVGQPQHF.

With respect to this clone: The DNA ends 3 residues before the CDR3 does, and the rest of the CDR3 is filled in from the germline J gene. The chain joins TRBV30 to TRBJ2-5; weak D call: TRBD2 (6 bases). V was shortened by 2 bases and J by 5 bases, with 12 bases between the two germline ends. Germline V gives CDR1 GTSNPN, CDR2 SVGIG (reference sequence). The CDR3 consists of 13 residues. CDR3 sequence reads: CAWSSPGLETQYF. CDR3 DNA (partial): TGTGCCTGGAGTTCCCCGGGACTTGAGACC. Combining the CDR3 with reference TRBV30 and TRBJ2-5 gives the whole variable domain SQTIHQWPATLVQPVGSPLSLECTVEGTSNPNLYWYRQAAGRGLQLLFYSVGIGQISSEVPQNLSASRPQDRQFILSSKKLLLSDSGFYLCAWSSPGLETQYFGPGTRLLVL.

On this clone: The read ends 3 residues early relative to the CDR3; the germline J gene fills the gap. The chain uses TRBV20-1 and TRBJ2-2; 8 positions agree with TRBD1. The germline V gene encodes CDR1 DFQATT and CDR2 SNEGSKA (reference sequence). The CDR3 extends over 15 amino acids. CDR3 bases read: TGCAGTGCTAGAGATATCAGGGGGCTTTCTGAAAAG. It codes for CSARDIRGLSEK. The whole CDR3 reads CSARDIRGLSEKLFF.

As to this clone: The read finishes 3 residues shy of the CDR3 end, and the germline J gene is used to complete it. V is TRBV7-9 and J is TRBJ1-1; 10 nucleotides line up with TRBD1. The CDR3 has 12 amino acids. CDR1 is SEHNR and CDR2 is FQNEAQ in the germline V gene (reference sequence). The CDR3 DNA, read in part, is TGTGCCAGCAGGGGGACAGGGGTTGTT. It codes for CASRGTGVV. The whole CDR3 is CASRGTGVVAFF.

To note about this clone: The CDR3 end lies 3 residues beyond the end of the read and is filled in from the germline J gene. V is TRBV19 and J is TRBJ1-2, with a possible D match to TRBD1 (5 bases). The CDR3 sequence is 16 residues long. CDR1 LNHDA and CDR2 SQIVND come from the germline V gene (reference sequence). V was cut by 3 bases and J by 4 bases, with 18 bases left in between. CDR3: CASSIIGADVSYGYTF. Partial CDR3 DNA: TGTGCCAGTAGTATTATAGGGGCGGACGTCTCCTATGGC.

In the case of this clone: The read falls 3 residues short of the CDR3 end, and the missing part is taken from the germline J gene. The genes are TRBV2 and TRBJ1-5, with D unclear. V shed 4 bases and J shed 6 bases, with 10 bases lying between them. This CDR3 region has 13 residues. Looked up from germline, CDR1 is SNHLY and CDR2 is FYNNEI. CDR3 residues: CASSAGAGQPQHF. The part of the CDR3 DNA that was read is TGTGCCAGCAGTGCGGGCGCGGGTCAGCCC.

Concerning this clone: Read data end 3 residues before the CDR3 end; the end is taken from the germline J gene. The V call is TRBV5-5, the J call TRBJ2-2; TRBD1 matches at 10 bases. Germline V gene sequence: CDR1 SGHKS, CDR2 YYEKEE (reference sequence). The CDR3 totals 15 residues. The CDR3 DNA, read in part, is TGTGCCAGCAGCTTGGCAGGGACAGGGGTTTCACCG. It specifies CASSLAGTGVSP. The full CDR3 is CASSLAGTGVSPLFF.

For this clone: Read coverage stops 3 residues before the CDR3 terminus; the germline J gene supplies the remainder. The V call is TRBV2, the J call TRBJ1-5; no firm D call. This CDR3 is 15 amino acids long. V lost 6 bases and J 4 bases, leaving 16 bases between the germline ends. Germline V gene lookup returns CDR1 SNHLY and CDR2 FYNNEI. CDR3 sequence: CASSPGGAGNQPQHF. The sequenced part of the CDR3 DNA is TGTGCCAGCAGCCCGGGTGGCGCTGGGAATCAGCCC.

Turning to this clone: The read terminates 3 residues ahead of where the CDR3 ends, so the germline J gene completes it. The chain couples TRBV5-1 to TRBJ2-3; D is perhaps TRBD1 (5 bases). Germline lookup yields CDR1 SGHRS and CDR2 YFSETQ. CDR3 length: 13 amino acids. CDR3 DNA, as far as it was read: TGCGCCAGCAGCTGGGATGGGGCCCAGCCG. Its translation is CASSWDGAQP. The CDR3 reads in full as CASSWDGAQPQYF.

With regard to this clone: Read data end 3 residues before the CDR3 end; the end is taken from the germline J gene. The chain combines TRBV5-4 with TRBJ2-2; TRBD1 might be the D (6 bases). CDR3 length: 15 amino acids. The V gene lost 3 bases and the J gene lost 0 bases, with 9 bases spanning the gap. Germline assignment: CDR1 SGHNT and CDR2 YYREEE (reference sequence). The CDR3 reads CASSSSGANTGELFF. The DNA read from the CDR3 is TGTGCCAGCAGCTCCTCAGGGGCGAACACCGGGGAG.

On this clone: Read data end 3 residues before the CDR3 end; the end is taken from the germline J gene. The V gene is TRBV7-2, the J gene TRBJ2-3, with D uncertain. The CDR3 totals 13 residues. Trimming left V 0 bases short and J 2 bases short, with 3 bases between. Germline CDR1 reads SGHTA; CDR2 reads FQGNSA. CDR3 protein: CASSLAYTDTQYF. The part of the CDR3 DNA that was read is TGTGCCAGCAGCTTAGCGTACACAGATACG.

Turning to this clone: The read halts 3 residues ahead of the CDR3 end, with the missing end drawn from the germline J gene. The chain employs TRBV19 and TRBJ2-2, with 9 positions matching TRBD1. The CDR3 loop spans 13 amino acids. Germline V lookup: CDR1 LNHDA, CDR2 SQIVND (reference sequence). The CDR3 is CASKGQGHSPLFF. The sequenced part of the CDR3 DNA is TGTGCCAGTAAGGGACAGGGACATTCACCG.

To note about this clone: Sequencing ends 3 residues short of the CDR3 end; the germline J gene provides the rest. The rearrangement joins TRBV13 to TRBJ1-2; TRBD1 matches at 8 bases. Germline V CDR1 and CDR2: PRHDT, FYEKMQ (reference sequence). The CDR3 has 16 amino acids. With V trimmed by 5 bases and J by 2 bases, 10 bases remained unmatched. CDR3 DNA, as far as it was read: TGTGCCAGCAGCCCCCCCCGGGACAGGATGAACTATGGC. Translation gives CASSPPRDRMNYG. The complete CDR3 reads CASSPPRDRMNYGYTF.

In regard to this clone: The read halts 3 residues ahead of the CDR3 end, with the missing end drawn from the germline J gene. The gene calls are TRBV30 and TRBJ2-3; 7 bases align to TRBD1. CDR3 length: 12 amino acids. CDR1 and CDR2 (germline): GTSNPN, SVGIG (reference sequence). The CDR3 protein is CAWSVPRGPQYF. The covered CDR3 bases are TGTGCCTGGAGTGTACCGAGGGGGCCG.

As to this clone: The CDR3 end is not reached by the read, which stops 3 residues before it; the germline J gene fills it in. The rearrangement links TRBV5-1 to TRBJ1-4; tentatively, D is TRBD1 (6 bases). The CDR3 covers 16 residues. Germline assignment: CDR1 SGHRS and CDR2 YFSETQ. CDR3 sequence: CASSPAGGAGANVLFF. The covered CDR3 bases are TGCGCCAGCAGCCCCGCGGGTGGGGCAGGGGCCAACGTA.